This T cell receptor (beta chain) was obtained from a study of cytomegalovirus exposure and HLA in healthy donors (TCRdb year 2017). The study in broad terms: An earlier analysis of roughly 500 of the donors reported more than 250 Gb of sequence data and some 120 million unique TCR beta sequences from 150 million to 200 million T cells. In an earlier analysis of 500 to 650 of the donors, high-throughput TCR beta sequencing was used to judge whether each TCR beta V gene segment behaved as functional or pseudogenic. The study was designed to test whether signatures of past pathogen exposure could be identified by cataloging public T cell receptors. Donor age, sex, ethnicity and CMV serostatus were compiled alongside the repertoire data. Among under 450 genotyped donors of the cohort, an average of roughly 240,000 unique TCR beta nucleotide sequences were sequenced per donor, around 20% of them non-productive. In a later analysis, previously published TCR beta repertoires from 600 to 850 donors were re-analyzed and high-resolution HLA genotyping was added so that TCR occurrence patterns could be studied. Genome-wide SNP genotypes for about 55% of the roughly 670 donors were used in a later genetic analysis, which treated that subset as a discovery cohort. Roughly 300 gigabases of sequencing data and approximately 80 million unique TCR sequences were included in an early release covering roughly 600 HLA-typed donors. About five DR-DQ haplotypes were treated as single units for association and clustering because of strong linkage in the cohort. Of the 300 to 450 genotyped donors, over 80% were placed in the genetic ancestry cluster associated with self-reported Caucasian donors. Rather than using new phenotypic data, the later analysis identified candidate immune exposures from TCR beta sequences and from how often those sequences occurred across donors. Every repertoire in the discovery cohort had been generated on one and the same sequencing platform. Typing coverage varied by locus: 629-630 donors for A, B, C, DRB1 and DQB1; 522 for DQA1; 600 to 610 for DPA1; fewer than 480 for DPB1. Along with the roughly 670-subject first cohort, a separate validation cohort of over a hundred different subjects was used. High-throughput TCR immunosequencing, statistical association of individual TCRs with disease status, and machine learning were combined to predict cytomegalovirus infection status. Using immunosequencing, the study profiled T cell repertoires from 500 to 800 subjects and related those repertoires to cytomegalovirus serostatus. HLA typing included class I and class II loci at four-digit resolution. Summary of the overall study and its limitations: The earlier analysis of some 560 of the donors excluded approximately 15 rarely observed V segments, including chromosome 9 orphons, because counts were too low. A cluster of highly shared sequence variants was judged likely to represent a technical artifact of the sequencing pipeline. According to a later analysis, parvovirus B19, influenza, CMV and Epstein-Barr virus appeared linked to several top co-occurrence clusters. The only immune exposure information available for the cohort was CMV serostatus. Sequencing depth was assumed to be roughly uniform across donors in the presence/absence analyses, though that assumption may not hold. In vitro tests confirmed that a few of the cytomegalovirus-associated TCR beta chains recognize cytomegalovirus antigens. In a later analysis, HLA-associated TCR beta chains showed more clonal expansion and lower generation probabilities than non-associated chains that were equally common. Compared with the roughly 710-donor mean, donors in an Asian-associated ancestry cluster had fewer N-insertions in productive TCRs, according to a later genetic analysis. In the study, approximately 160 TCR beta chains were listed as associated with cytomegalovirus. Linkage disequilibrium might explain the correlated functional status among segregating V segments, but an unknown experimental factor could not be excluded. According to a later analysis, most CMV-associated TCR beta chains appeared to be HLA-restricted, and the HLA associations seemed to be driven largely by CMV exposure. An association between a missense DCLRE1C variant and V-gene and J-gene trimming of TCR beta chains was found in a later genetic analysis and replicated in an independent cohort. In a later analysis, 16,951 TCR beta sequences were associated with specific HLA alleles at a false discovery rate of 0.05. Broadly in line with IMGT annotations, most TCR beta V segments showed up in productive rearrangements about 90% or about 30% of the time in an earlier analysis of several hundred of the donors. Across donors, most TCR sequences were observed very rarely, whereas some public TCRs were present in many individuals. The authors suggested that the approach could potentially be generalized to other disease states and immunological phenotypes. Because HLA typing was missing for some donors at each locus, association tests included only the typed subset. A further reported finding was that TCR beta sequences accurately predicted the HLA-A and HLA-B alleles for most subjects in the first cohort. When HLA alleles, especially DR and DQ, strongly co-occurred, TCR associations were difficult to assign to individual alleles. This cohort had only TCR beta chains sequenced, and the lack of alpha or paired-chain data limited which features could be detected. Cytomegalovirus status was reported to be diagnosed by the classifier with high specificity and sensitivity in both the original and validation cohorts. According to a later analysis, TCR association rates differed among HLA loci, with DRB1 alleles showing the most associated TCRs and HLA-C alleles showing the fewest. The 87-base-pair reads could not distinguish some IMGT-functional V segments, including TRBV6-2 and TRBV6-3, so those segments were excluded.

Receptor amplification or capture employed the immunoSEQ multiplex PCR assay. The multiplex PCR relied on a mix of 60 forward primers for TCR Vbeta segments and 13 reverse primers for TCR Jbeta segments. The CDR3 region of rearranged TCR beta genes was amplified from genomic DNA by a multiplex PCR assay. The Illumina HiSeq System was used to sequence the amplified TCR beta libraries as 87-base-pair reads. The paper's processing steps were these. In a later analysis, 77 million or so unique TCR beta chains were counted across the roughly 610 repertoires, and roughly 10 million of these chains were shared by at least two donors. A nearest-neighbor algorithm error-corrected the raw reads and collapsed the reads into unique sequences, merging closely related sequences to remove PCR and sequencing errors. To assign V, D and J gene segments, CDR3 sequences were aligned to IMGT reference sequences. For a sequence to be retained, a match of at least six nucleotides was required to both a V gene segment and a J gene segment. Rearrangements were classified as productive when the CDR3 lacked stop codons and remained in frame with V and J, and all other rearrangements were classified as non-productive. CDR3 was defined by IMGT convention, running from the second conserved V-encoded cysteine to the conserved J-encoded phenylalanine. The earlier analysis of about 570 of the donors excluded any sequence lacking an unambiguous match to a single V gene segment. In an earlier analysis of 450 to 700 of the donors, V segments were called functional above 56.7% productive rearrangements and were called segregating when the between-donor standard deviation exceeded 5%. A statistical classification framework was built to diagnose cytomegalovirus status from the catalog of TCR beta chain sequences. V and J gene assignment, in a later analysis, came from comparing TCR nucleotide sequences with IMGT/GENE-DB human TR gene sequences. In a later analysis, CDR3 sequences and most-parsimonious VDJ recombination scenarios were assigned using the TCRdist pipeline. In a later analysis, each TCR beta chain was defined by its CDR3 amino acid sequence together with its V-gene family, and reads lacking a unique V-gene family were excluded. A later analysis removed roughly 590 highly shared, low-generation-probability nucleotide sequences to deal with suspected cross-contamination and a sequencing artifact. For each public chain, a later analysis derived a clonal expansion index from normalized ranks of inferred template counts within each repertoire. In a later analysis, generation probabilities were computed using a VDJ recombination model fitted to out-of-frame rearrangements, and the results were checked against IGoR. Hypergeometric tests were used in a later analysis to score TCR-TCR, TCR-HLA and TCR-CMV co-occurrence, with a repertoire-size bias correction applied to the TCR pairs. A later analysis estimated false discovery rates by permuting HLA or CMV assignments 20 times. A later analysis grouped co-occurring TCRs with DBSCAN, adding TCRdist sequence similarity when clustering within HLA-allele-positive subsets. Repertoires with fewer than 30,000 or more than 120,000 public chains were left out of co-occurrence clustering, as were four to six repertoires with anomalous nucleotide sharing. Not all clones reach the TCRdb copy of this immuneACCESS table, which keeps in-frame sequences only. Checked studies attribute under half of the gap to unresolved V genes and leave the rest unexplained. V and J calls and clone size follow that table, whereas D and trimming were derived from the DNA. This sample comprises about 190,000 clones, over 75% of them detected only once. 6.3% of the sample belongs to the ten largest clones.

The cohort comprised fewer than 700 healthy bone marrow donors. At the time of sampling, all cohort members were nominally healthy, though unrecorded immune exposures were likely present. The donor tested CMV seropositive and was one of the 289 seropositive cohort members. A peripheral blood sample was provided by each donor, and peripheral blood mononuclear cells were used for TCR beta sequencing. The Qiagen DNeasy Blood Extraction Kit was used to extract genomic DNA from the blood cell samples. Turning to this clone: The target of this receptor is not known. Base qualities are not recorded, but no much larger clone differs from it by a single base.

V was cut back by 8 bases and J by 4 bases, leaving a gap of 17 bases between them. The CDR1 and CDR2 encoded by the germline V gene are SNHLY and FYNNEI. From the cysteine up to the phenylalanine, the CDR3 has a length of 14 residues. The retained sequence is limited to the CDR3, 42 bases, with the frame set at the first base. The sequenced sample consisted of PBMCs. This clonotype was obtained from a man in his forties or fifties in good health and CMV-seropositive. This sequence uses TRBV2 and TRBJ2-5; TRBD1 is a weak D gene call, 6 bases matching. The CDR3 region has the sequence CASHVLAGAETQYF. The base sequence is TGTGCCAGCCACGTCTTGGCAGGGGCAGAGACCCAGTACTTC.